This T cell receptor beta chain was sequenced during a study of shared clonotypes between healthy human individuals. Study outcomes and limitations: Sampling covered blood only; tissue repertoires likely differ.

TCRdb's copy holds only in-frame clones and misses some; the assay was immunoSEQ multiplex PCR. The sample records 850,000 to 1,100,000 clones, 60% to 80% being singletons. The CDR3 length is 16 residues. Trimming removed 7 bases at V and 2 bases at J, with 21 bases between. Germline V gene data show CDR1 as SGHTA and CDR2 as FQGNSA. This clone was seen repeatedly, ten times or more. The antigen remains unidentified. The TCR sequence derives from a man between 18 and 35 years old in good health. Some clones in this sample may be carry-over from other donors' samples. The chain carries TRBV7-2 and TRBJ2-7; D tentatively fits TRBD1 or TRBD2 (5 bases each). Sequences were obtained from memory CD4+ T cells from PBMCs. Subset of the sample: CD45RA-negative fraction. This chain's CDR3 is CASNLLGGTGTYEQYF. The CDR3 nucleotides read TGTGCCAGCAACCTATTGGGTGGGACGGGTACCTACGAGCAGTACTTC.